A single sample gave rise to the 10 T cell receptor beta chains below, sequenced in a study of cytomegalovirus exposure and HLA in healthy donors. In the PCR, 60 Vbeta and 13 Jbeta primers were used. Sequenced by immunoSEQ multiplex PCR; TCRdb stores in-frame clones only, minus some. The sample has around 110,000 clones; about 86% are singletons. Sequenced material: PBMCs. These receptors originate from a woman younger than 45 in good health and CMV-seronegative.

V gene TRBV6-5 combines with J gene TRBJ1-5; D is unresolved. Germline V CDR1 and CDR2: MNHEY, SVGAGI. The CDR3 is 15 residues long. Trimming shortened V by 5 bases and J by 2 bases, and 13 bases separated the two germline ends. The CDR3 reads CASSLYPGGNQPQHF. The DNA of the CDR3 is TGTGCCAGCAGTCTTTACCCCGGGGGCAATCAGCCCCAGCATTTT.

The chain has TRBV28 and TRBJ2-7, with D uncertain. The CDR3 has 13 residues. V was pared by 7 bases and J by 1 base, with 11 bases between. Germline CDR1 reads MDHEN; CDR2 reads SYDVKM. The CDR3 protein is CASIGVSSYEQYF. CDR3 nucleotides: TGTGCCAGCATCGGAGTATCGTCCTACGAGCAGTACTTC. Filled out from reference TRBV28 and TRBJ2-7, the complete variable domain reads DVKVTQSSRYLVKRTGEKVFLECVQDMDHENMFWYRQDPGLGLRLIYFSYDVKMKEKGDIPEGYSVSREKKERFSLILESASTNQTSMYLCASIGVSSYEQYFGPGTRLTVT.

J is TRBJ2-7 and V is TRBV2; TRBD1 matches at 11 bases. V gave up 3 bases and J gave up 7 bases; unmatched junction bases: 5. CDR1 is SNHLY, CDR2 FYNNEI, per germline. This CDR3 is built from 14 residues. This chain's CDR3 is CASSEDRGPGEQYF. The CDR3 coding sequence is TGTGCCAGCAGTGAGGACAGGGGGCCTGGTGAGCAGTACTTC.

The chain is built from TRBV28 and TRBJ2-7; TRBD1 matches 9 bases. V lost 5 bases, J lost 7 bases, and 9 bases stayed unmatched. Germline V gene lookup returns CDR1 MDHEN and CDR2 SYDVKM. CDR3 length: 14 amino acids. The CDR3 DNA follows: TGTGCCAGCAGTATAATACAGGGGGCGGGGGAGCAGTACTTC. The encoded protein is CASSIIQGAGEQYF.

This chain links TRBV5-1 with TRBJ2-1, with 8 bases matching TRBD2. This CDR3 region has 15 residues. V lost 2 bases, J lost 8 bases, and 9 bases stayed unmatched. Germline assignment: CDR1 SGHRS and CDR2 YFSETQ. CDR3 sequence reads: CASSFRSAGADEQFF. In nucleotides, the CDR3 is TGCGCCAGCAGCTTCCGTTCAGCGGGAGCTGATGAGCAGTTCTTC.

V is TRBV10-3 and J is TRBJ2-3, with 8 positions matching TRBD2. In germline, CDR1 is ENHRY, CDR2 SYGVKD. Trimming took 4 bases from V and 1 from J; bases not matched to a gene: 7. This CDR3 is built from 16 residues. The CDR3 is CAISGTSLSRTDTQYF. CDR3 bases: TGTGCCATCAGTGGGACTAGCCTGAGCCGCACAGATACGCAGTATTTT.

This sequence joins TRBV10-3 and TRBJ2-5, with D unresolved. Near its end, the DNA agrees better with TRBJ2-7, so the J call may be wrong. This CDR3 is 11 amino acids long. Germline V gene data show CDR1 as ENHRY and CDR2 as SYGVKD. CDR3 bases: TGTGCCATCAGTGAGCGGTACGAGCAGTACTTC. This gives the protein CAISERYEQYF.

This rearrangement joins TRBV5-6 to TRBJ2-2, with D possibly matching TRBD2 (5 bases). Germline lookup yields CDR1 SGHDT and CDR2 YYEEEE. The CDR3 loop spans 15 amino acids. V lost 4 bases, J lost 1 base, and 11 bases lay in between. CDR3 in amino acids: CASSLFSVNTGELFF. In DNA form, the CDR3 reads TGTGCCAGCAGCCTCTTTAGCGTGAACACCGGGGAGCTGTTTTTT.

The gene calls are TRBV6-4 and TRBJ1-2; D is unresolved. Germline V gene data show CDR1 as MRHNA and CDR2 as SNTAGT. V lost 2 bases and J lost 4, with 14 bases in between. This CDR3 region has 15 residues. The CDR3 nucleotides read TGTGCCAGCAGTGACCAGCCGACAAAGCCCTATGGCTACACCTTC. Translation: CASSDQPTKPYGYTF.

The CDR3 nucleotides read TGTGCCAGCAGCTTAGAAGGGGGGGCTGAGACCCAGTACTTC. Protein product: CASSLEGGAETQYF. The chain links TRBV11-2 to TRBJ2-5; TRBD2 is a possible D gene (7 bases). The CDR3 extends over 14 amino acids. The germline gives CDR1 SGHAT, CDR2 FQNNGV. V was shortened by 0 bases and J by 5 bases, with 10 bases between the two germline ends.